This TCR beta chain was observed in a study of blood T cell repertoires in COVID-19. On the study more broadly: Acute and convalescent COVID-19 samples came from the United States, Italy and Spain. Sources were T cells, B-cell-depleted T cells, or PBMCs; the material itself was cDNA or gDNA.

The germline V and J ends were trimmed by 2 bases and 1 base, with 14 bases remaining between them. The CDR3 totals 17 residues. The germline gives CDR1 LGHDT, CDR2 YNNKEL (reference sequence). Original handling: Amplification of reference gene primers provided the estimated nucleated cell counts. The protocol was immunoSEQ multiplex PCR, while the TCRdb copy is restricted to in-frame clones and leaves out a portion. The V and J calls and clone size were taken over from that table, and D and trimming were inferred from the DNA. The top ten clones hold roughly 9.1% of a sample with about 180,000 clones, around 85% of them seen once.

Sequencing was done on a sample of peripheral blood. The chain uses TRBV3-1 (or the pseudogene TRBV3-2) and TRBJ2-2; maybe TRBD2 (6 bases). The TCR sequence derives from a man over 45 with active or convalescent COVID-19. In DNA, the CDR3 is TGTGCCAGCAGCCAACGTCTATCTAGCGTGAACACCGGGGAGCTGTTTTTT. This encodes CASSQRLSSVNTGELFF.